A selection of T cell receptor beta chains follows, all from one sample in a study of OX40 agonist ivuxolimab in advanced cancers. Some clones are missing from TCRdb's copy, which holds only in-frame ones; the method was immunoSEQ multiplex PCR. The sample includes 60,000 to 70,000 clones, around 83% of them seen just once. The sequencing here drew on CD4+ or CD8+ T cells sorted from blood, taken in a trial of the OX40 agonist ivuxolimab. These receptor sequences come from an adult with an advanced solid tumor such as melanoma, head and neck, liver or kidney cancer. Both conserved end residues are part of each CDR3. The D gene is left open where the match is weak. Clone size appears in some rows only: once, few, many, or a class for an expanded clone.

d_call clone_size j_call v_call cdr3_length cdr3_nt cdr3_aa
TRBD2 . TRBJ2-2 TRBV15 18 TGTGCCACCAGCAGACCCGGACTAGCGGGATTGGACACCGGGGAGCTGTTTTTT CATSRPGLAGLDTGELFF
. . TRBJ2-5 TRBV5-6 16 TGTGCCAGCAGCTCGGACAACTTCCCGTACCAAGAGACCCAGTACTTC CASSSDNFPYQETQYF
TRBD2 . TRBJ2-1 TRBV2 13 TGTGCCAGCAGTCGGGAGCGGGAAATCGAGCAGTTCTTC CASSREREIEQFF
. . TRBJ2-4 TRBV7-2 14 TGTGCCAGCAGGTCGGGTCTAGCCAAAAACATTCAGTACTTC CASRSGLAKNIQYF
. . TRBJ1-3 TRBV5-1 15 TGCGCCAGCAGCTTGGACTGGTTCTCTGGAAACACCATATATTTT CASSLDWFSGNTIYF
. once TRBJ1-2 TRBV7-9 13 TGTGCCAGCACTATAGAGGGGGTTAATGGCTACACCTTC CASTIEGVNGYTF
TRBD2 once TRBJ2-1 TRBV5-1 16 TGCGCCAGCAGCTTGGTTGTGTCTAGCGGGAGTAATGAGCAGTTCTTC CASSLVVSSGSNEQFF
TRBD1 . TRBJ2-7 TRBV18 14 TGTGCCAGCATAAGCGGGACAGGGGCCTACGAGCAGTACTTC CASISGTGAYEQYF
TRBD1 . TRBJ1-4 TRBV6-1 14 TGTGCCAGCAGGGAGACAGGGGCTCGAGAAAAACTGTTTTTT CASRETGAREKLFF
. . TRBJ2-7 TRBV4-2 15 TGTGCCAGCAGCCAAGAAGCGGGCAGCTCCTACGAGCAGTACTTC CASSQEAGSSYEQYF
. . TRBJ2-3 TRBV5-4 13 TGTGCCAGCAGCTTGGCCGGCCCTGATACGCAGTATTTT CASSLAGPDTQYF
TRBD2 . TRBJ2-2 TRBV11-2 17 TGTGCCAGCAGCGCAGTAATGGCGGGAGTTGGAACCGGGGAGCTGTTTTTT CASSAVMAGVGTGELFF
. . TRBJ2-1 TRBV5-4 15 TGTGCCAGCAGGACTGATAGGGGCTCCTACAATGAGCAGTTCTTC CASRTDRGSYNEQFF
. once TRBJ2-3 TRBV7-2 14 TGTGCCAGCAGGCGCGGGACTGGCACAGATACGCAGTATTTT CASRRGTGTDTQYF
TRBD2 . TRBJ2-5 TRBV7-2 18 TGTGCCAGCAGCCGCCAAGGCGGGAGCCCGACTTACCAAGAGACCCAGTACTTC CASSRQGGSPTYQETQYF
TRBD1 . TRBJ2-1 TRBV18 13 TGTGCCAGCTCGGGACAGTCTTACAATGAGCAGTTCTTC CASSGQSYNEQFF
TRBD1 . TRBJ2-5 TRBV7-9 15 TGTGCCAGCAGCTACTCGACAGGGTTTCAAGAGACCCAGTACTTC CASSYSTGFQETQYF
. . TRBJ1-4 TRBV19 14 TGTGCCAGTAGTATAGATCGGTCGGGTGAAAAACTGTTTTTT CASSIDRSGEKLFF
. . TRBJ2-3 TRBV6-5 12 TGTGCCAGCGCGAAAGATAGATGGGATCAGTATTTT CASAKDRWDQYF
TRBD2 . TRBJ2-1 TRBV9 18 TGTGCCAGCAGCGTAGATCCTAGCGGGTCCGTCACCTACAATGAGCAGTTCTTC CASSVDPSGSVTYNEQFF
. . TRBJ2-3 TRBV7-2 13 TGTGCCAGCAGCTCCCTCCCCACAGATACGCAGTATTTT CASSSLPTDTQYF
. . TRBJ2-1 TRBV6-1 13 TGTGCCAGCAGTGAGGGTCGACTGGGGGCACAGTTCTTC CASSEGRLGAQFF
. . TRBJ2-6 TRBV27 16 TGTGCCAGCAGTTCCCCTGGACTACCCGTGGCCAACGTCCTGACTTTC CASSSPGLPVANVLTF
. . TRBJ2-7 TRBV7-8 18 TGTGCCAGCAGCTTAGCCGCCCTTTCGTACGCTAGCTCCTACGAGCAGTACTTC CASSLAALSYASSYEQYF